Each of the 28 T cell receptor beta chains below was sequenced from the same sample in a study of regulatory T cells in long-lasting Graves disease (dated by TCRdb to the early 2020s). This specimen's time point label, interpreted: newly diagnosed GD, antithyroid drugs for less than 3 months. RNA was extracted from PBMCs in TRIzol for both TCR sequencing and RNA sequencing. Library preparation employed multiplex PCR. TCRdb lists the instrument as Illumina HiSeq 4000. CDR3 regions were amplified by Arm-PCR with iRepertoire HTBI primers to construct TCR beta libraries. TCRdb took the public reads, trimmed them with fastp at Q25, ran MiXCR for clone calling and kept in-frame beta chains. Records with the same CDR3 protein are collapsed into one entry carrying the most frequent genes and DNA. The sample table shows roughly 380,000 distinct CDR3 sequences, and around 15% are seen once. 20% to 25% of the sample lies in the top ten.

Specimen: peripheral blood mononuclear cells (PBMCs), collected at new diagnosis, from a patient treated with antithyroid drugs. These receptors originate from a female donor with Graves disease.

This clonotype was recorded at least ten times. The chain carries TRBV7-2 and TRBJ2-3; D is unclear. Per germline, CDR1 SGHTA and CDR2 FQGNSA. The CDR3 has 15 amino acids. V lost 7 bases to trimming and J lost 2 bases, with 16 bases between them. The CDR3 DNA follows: TGTGCCAGCAAATCCTCGGCCAGGAACACAGATACGCAGTATTTT. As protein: CASKSSARNTDTQYF.

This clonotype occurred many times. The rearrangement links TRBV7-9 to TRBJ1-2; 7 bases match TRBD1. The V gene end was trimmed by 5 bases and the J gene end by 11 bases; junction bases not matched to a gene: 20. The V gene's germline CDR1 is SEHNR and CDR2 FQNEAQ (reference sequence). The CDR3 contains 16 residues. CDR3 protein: CASSPREKGALKEYTF. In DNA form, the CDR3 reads TGTGCCAGCAGCCCCCGGGAAAAGGGGGCTTTAAAGGAGTACACCTTC.

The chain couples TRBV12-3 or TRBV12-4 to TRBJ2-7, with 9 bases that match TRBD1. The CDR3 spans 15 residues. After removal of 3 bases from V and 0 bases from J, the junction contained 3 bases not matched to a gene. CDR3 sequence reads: CASSFTGGNSYEQYF. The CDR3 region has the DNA TGTGCCAGCAGTTTTACAGGGGGCAACTCCTACGAGCAGTACTTC.

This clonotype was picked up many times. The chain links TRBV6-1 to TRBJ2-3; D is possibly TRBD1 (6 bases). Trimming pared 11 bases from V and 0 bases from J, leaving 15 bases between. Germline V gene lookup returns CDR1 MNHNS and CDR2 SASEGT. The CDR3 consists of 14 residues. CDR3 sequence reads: CALRGGASTDTQYF. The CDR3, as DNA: TGTGCCTTGAGAGGGGGAGCCAGCACAGATACGCAGTATTTT.

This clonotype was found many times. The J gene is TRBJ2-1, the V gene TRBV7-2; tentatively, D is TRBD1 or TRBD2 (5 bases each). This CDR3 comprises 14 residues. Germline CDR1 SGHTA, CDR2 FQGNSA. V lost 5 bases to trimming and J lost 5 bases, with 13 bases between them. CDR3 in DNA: TGTGCCAGCAGCCCCCGAGGGGACCACAATGAGCAGTTCTTC. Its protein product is CASSPRGDHNEQFF.

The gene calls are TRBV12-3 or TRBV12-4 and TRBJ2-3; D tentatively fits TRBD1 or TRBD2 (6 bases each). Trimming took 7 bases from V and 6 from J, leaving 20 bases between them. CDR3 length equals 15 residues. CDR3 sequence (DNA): TGTGCCAGCACCGTAAGGGGGGTGGGATTCGATACGCAGTATTTT. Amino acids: CASTVRGVGFDTQYF.

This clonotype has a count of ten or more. CDR3 DNA: TGCGCCAGCAGCCAACTGGGACTAGCGGCCGGGGAGCTGTTTTTT. Amino acids: CASSQLGLAAGELFF. The rearrangement links TRBV4-1 to TRBJ2-2, with 11 nucleotides matching TRBD2. The V and J ends lost 2 bases and 6 bases, in that order; junction bases with no gene match: 2. The CDR3 spans 15 residues. Germline V lookup: CDR1 MGHRA, CDR2 YSYEKL.

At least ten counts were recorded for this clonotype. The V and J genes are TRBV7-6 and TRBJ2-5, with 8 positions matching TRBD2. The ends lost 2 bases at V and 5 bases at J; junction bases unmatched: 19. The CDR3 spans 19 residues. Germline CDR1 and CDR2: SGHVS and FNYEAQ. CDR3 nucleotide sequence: TGTGCCAGCAGCTTAAATAGTGCGGCGGGGGGACAAATTAGGGAGACCCAGTACTTC. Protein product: CASSLNSAAGGQIRETQYF.

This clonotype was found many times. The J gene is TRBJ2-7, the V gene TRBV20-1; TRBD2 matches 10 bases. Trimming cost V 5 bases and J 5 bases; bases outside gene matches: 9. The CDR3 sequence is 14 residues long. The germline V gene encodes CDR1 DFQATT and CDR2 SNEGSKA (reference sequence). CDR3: CSAYSGRNFHEQYF. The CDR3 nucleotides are TGCAGTGCTTATAGCGGGAGGAACTTCCACGAGCAGTACTTC.

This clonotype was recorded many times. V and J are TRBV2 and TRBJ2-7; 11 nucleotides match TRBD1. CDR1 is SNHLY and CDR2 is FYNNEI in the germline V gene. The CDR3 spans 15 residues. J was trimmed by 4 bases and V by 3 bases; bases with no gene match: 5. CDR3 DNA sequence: TGTGCCAGCAGTGATACCGGGACAGGGGGATACGAGCAGTACTTC. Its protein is CASSDTGTGGYEQYF.

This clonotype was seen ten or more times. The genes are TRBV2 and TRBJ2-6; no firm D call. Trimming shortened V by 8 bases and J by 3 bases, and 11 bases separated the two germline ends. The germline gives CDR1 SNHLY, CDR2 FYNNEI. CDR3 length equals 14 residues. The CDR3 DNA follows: TGTGCCAGCGGCCTCGGTGGTGGGGCCAACGTCCTGACTTTC. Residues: CASGLGGGANVLTF.

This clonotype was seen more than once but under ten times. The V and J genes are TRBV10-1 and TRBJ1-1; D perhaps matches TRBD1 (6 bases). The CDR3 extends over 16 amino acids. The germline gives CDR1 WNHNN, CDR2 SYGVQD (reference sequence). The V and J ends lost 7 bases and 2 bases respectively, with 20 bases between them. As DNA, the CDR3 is TGCGCCAGCACGAAGACCCTGGACAGAGTAAACACTGAAGCTTTCTTT. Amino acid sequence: CASTKTLDRVNTEAFF.

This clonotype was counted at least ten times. CDR3 nucleotides: TGTGCCAGCAGCCCGGGACTAGCCGAGCAGTTCTTC. It is translated as CASSPGLAEQFF. The V call is TRBV7-9, the J call TRBJ2-1, with 9 bases fitting TRBD2. With 5 bases clipped from V and 10 bases from J, the junction kept 3 bases outside the gene matches. CDR1 SEHNR and CDR2 FQNEAQ come from the germline V gene (reference sequence). The CDR3 sequence is 12 residues long.

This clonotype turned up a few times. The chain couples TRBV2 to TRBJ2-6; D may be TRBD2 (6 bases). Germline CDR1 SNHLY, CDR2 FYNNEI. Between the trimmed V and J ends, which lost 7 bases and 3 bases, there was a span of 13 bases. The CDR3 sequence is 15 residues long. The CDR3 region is CASIGGFRGANVLTF. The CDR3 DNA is TGTGCCAGCATAGGAGGGTTCCGTGGGGCCAACGTCCTGACTTTC.

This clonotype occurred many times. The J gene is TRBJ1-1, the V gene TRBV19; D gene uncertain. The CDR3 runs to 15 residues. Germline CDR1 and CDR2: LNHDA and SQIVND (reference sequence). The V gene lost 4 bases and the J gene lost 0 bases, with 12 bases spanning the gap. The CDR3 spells CASSTLLGVNTEAFF. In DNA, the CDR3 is TGTGCCAGTAGTACCCTGCTTGGGGTGAACACTGAAGCTTTCTTT.

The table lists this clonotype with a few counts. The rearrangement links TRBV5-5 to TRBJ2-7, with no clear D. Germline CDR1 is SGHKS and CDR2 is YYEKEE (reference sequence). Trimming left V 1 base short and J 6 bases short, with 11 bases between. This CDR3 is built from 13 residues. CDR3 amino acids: CASSLKAYIEQYF. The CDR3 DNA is TGTGCCAGCAGCTTGAAGGCGTACATCGAGCAGTACTTC.

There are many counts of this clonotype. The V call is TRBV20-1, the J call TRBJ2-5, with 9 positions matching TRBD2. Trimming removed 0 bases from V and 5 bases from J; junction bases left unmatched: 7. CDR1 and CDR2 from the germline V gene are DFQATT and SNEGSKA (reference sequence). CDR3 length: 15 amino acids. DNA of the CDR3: TGCAGTGCTAGAGATCTAAGCGGGGGGACGGAGACCCAGTACTTC. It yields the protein CSARDLSGGTETQYF.

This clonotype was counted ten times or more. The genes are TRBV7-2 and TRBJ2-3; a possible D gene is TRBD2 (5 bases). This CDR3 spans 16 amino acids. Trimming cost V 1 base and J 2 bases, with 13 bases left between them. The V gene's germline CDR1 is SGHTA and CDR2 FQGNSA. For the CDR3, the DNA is TGTGCCAGCAGCTTAGTCGGAGGAGCCCCCACAGATACGCAGTATTTT. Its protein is CASSLVGGAPTDTQYF.

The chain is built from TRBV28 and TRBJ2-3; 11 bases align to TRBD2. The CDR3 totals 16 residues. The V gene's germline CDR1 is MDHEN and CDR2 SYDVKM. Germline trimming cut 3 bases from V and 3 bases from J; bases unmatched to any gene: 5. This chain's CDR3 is CASSLGLAEGTDTQYF. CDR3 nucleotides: TGTGCCAGCAGTTTGGGACTAGCGGAGGGGACAGATACGCAGTATTTT.

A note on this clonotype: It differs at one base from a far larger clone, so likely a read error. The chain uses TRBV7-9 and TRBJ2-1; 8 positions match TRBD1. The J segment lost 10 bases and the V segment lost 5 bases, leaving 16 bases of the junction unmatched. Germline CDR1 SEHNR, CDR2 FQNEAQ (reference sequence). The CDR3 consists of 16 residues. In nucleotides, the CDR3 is TGTGCCAGCAGCGACCCCGACAGGGGAACTTCCTACGAGCAGTTCTTC. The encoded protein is CASSDPDRGTSYEQFF.

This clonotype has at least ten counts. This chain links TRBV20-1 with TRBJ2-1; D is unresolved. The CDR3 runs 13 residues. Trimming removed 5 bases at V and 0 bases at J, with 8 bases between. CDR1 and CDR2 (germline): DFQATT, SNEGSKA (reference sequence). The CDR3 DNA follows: TGCAGTGCTCCGCCCAGCTCCTACAATGAGCAGTTCTTC. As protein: CSAPPSSYNEQFF.

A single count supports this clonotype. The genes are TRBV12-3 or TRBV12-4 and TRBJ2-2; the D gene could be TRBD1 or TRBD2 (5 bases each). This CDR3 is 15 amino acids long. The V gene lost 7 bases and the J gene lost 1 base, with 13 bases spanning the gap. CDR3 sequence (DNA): TGTGCCAGCACCCCCGTGGGACGGAACACCGGGGAGCTGTTTTTT. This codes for CASTPVGRNTGELFF.

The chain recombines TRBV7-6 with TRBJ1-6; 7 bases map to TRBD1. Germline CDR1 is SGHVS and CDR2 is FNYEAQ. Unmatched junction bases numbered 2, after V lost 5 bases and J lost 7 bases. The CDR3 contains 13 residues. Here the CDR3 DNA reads TGTGCCAGCAGCGACAGGGTAAATTCACCCCTCCACTTT. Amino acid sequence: CASSDRVNSPLHF.

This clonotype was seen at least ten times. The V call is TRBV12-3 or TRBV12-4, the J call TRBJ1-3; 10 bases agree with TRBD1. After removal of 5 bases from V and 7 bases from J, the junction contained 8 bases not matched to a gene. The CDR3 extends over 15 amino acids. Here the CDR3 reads CASSNGQGVRNTIYF. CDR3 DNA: TGTGCCAGCAGTAACGGACAGGGGGTTCGTAACACCATATATTTT.

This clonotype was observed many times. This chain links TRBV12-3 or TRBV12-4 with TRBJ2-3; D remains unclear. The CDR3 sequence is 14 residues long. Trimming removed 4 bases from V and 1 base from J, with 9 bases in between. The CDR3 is CASSYLTGTDTQYF. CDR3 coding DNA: TGTGCCAGCAGTTACCTGACTGGCACAGATACGCAGTATTTT.

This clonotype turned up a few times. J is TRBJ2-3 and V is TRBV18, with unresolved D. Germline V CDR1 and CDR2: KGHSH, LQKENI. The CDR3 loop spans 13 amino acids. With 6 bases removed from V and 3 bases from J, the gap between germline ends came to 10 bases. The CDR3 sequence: CASSFDWTDTQYF. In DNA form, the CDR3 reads TGTGCCAGCTCCTTCGATTGGACAGATACGCAGTATTTT.

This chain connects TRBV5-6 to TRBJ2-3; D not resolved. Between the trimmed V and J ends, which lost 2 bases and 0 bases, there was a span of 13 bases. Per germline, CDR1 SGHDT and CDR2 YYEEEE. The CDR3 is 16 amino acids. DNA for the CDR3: TGTGCCAGCAGCTTTTTAGGAGACGGGAGCACAGATACGCAGTATTTT. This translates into CASSFLGDGSTDTQYF.

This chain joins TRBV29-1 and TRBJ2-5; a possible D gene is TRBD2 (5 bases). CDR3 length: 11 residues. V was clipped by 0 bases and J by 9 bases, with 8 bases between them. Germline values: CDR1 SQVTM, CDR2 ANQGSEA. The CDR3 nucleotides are TGCAGCGTTGAAGATGAGGGTGCCCAGTACTTC. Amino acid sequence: CSVEDEGAQYF.